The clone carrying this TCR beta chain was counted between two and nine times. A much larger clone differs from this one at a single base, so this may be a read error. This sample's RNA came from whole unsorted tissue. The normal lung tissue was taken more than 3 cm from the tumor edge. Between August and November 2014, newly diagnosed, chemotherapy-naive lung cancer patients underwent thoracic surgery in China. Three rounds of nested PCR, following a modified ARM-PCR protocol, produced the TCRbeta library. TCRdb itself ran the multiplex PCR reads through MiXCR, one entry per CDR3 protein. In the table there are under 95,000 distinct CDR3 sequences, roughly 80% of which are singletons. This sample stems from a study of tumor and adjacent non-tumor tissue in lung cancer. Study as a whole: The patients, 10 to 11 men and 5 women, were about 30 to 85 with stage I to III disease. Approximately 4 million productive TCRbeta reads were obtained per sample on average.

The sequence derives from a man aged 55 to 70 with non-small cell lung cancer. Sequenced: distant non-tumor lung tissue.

This CDR3 is CSHTAGGEQYF. The CDR3 nucleotides read TGCAGTCATACCGCGGGAGGCGAGCAGTACTTC. The chain couples TRBV20-1 to TRBJ2-7; 8 positions match TRBD2. The J segment lost 6 bases and the V segment lost 8 bases, leaving 6 bases of the junction unmatched. The CDR3 is 11 residues long. From germline, CDR1 is DFQATT and CDR2 SNEGSKA (reference sequence).